The 21 T cell receptor beta chains presented below share a single source sample, sequenced in a study of blood T cell repertoires in COVID-19. Sequencing was performed with immunoSEQ multiplex PCR; in TCRdb, only in-frame clones are kept and a portion is missing. The data hold more than 75,000 clones, with 75% to 90% observed a single time. The sample was peripheral blood. These receptors came from a man of 80 years or more with active or convalescent COVID-19.

The V and J genes are TRBV12-3 or TRBV12-4 and TRBJ1-6; D gene unclear. V lost 4 bases to trimming and J lost 9 bases, with 10 bases between them. The CDR3 covers 13 residues. CDR3 DNA sequence: TGTGCCAGCAGTTCCTTCGGGTCTTCACCCCTCCACTTT. This translates into CASSSFGSSPLHF.

J is TRBJ2-5 and V is TRBV19; TRBD2 aligns across 9 bases. The CDR3 has 15 residues. V shed 5 bases and J 5 bases; nucleotides not matched to a gene: 9. Germline CDR1 and CDR2: LNHDA and SQIVND (reference sequence). CDR3 in DNA: TGTGCCAGTAGTCCCGTTGCGGGGGGGCTTGAGACCCAGTACTTC. It translates to CASSPVAGGLETQYF.

This clone came up a few times. V is TRBV18 and J is TRBJ1-2, with 9 bases fitting TRBD1. CDR3 length equals 14 residues. Germline values: CDR1 KGHSH, CDR2 LQKENI. Losses at the gene ends were 3 bases for V and 2 bases for J; bases not matched to a gene: 1. CDR3: CASSPTGGNYGYTF. The DNA of the CDR3 is TGTGCCAGCTCACCGACAGGGGGGAACTATGGCTACACCTTC.

The DNA for the CDR3 is TGCGCCAGCAGCTTGGCGGCGGGCTCGGCCGGGGAGCTGTTTTTT. Residues: CASSLAAGSAGELFF. This rearrangement joins TRBV5-1 to TRBJ2-2; possibly TRBD2 for D (5 bases). The V end lost 0 bases, the J end lost 6 bases, and 12 bases lay between the germline ends. This CDR3 contains 15 residues. Germline V lookup: CDR1 SGHRS, CDR2 YFSETQ. Together with reference TRBV5-1 and TRBJ2-2, the CDR3 gives the full variable domain: KAGVTQTPRYLIKTRGQQVTLSCSPISGHRSVSWYQQTPGQGLQFLFEYFSETQRNKGNFPGRFSGRQFSNSRSEMNVSTLELGDSALYLCASSLAAGSAGELFFGEGSRLTVL.

The CDR3 loop is CASSKLAGGPYRGDTQYF. As DNA, the CDR3 is TGTGCCAGCAGTAAACTAGCGGGAGGGCCCTACAGGGGAGATACGCAGTATTTT. This sequence joins TRBV27 and TRBJ2-3, with 13 bases identical to TRBD2. The CDR3 has 18 amino acids. Germline trimming cut 5 bases from V and 5 bases from J; bases unmatched to any gene: 13. Germline lookup yields CDR1 MNHEY and CDR2 SMNVEV (reference sequence).

This sequence joins TRBV6-6 and TRBJ2-2, with 9 bases matching TRBD1. The CDR3 spans 15 residues. Germline V gene data show CDR1 as MNHNY and CDR2 as SVGAGI (reference sequence). V dropped 0 bases and J dropped 5; count of bases not matched to a gene: 1. CDR3 sequence reads: CASSYSDRGTGELFF. The CDR3 nucleotides are TGTGCCAGCAGTTACTCCGACAGGGGGACCGGGGAGCTGTTTTTT.

This chain links TRBV7-2 with TRBJ2-3; 9 nucleotides agree with TRBD1. The CDR3 runs 16 residues. Trimming took 5 bases from V and 2 from J; bases not matched to a gene: 8. Germline V gene sequence: CDR1 SGHTA, CDR2 FQGNSA. CDR3 region: CASSPRGQGFTDTQYF. CDR3 bases: TGTGCCAGCAGCCCTAGAGGACAGGGGTTCACAGATACGCAGTATTTT.

This clone appeared a few times. The V and J genes are TRBV27 and TRBJ2-1; 10 bases align to TRBD2. The CDR3 contains 14 residues. The junction had 5 bases not matched to a gene; V was cut back by 5 bases and J by 7 bases. Germline lookup yields CDR1 MNHEY and CDR2 SMNVEV (reference sequence). CDR3 coding DNA: TGTGCCAGCAGTCTGATAGCGGGAGGAAATGAGCAGTTCTTC. This sequence encodes CASSLIAGGNEQFF.

This clone was recorded a few times. The chain is built from TRBV6-5 and TRBJ1-4; weak D call: TRBD1 (6 bases). V dropped 0 bases and J dropped 6 bases, with 11 bases sitting between them. CDR3 length equals 15 residues. Germline loops: CDR1 MNHEY, CDR2 SVGAGI. The CDR3 DNA sequence: TGTGCCAGCAGTTACTCGTACAGGGCGGATGAAAAACTGTTTTTT. Its translation: CASSYSYRADEKLFF.

The chain carries TRBV9 and TRBJ2-1, with 8 bases lining up with TRBD2. The length of the CDR3 is 15 residues. Germline V gives CDR1 SGDLS, CDR2 YYNGEE. V dropped 2 bases and J dropped 5; count of bases not matched to a gene: 6. CDR3 sequence (DNA): TGTGCCAGCAGCGTTGGAGCGGGGGACCACAATGAGCAGTTCTTC. Protein sequence: CASSVGAGDHNEQFF.

This clone was counted a few times. J is TRBJ1-2 and V is TRBV28; D is possibly TRBD1 (6 bases). V lost 5 bases and J 8 bases, leaving 18 bases between the germline ends. The CDR3 spans 14 residues. CDR1 MDHEN and CDR2 SYDVKM come from the germline V gene. CDR3 coding DNA: TGTGCCAGCAGTCTACAGGGTCCCGGGTGGGGCTACACCTTC. Protein product: CASSLQGPGWGYTF.

This clone was found once. V usage is TRBV19 and J usage is TRBJ1-5, with a weak D call TRBD1 (5 bases). V dropped 3 bases and J dropped 5 bases, with 5 bases sitting between them. Per germline, CDR1 LNHDA and CDR2 SQIVND (reference sequence). The CDR3 is 12 residues long. The CDR3 nucleotides are TGTGCCAGTAGTATCAGGGATCAGCCCCAGCATTTT. This translates into CASSIRDQPQHF.

CDR3 bases: TGTGCCAGCAGCTTACAACAGGGGCTGAACACTGAAGCTTTCTTT. This codes for CASSLQQGLNTEAFF. The genes are TRBV7-2 and TRBJ1-1; 7 bases are shared with TRBD1. Trimming at V came to 2 bases and at J to 0 bases, leaving 3 bases not matched to a gene. CDR1 and CDR2 from the germline V gene are SGHTA and FQGNSA. The CDR3 loop spans 15 amino acids.

This chain uses TRBV27 with TRBJ1-3; D is undetermined. Trimming removed 0 bases at V and 0 bases at J, with 6 bases between. The CDR3 loop spans 15 amino acids. The germline gives CDR1 MNHEY, CDR2 SMNVEV (reference sequence). The CDR3, as DNA: TGTGCCAGCAGTTTATCCGGGAGCTCTGGAAACACCATATATTTT. Its protein product is CASSLSGSSGNTIYF.

The rearrangement joins TRBV18 to TRBJ1-2, with TRBD1 identical over 7 bases. CDR1 KGHSH and CDR2 LQKENI come from the germline V gene. Trimming removed 5 bases from V and 4 bases from J; junction bases left unmatched: 7. This CDR3 has 14 amino acids. CDR3 amino acids: CASSLQGDSYGYTF. In nucleotides, the CDR3 is TGTGCCAGCTCATTGCAGGGGGACAGCTATGGCTACACCTTC.

The chain joins TRBV24-1 to TRBJ2-2, with 8 bases identical to TRBD1. Germline CDR1 and CDR2: KGHDR and SFDVKD. This CDR3 has 17 residues. V gave up 4 bases and J gave up 3 bases; unmatched junction bases: 9. The CDR3 loop reads CATSDPTGTGYTGELFF. CDR3 sequence (DNA): TGTGCCACCAGTGACCCGACCGGGACAGGTTACACCGGGGAGCTGTTTTTT.

The V call is TRBV19, the J call TRBJ2-7; 13 positions match TRBD2. V lost 4 bases, J lost 0 bases, and 3 bases stayed unmatched. The CDR3 is made up of 16 amino acids. Germline values: CDR1 LNHDA, CDR2 SQIVND (reference sequence). In DNA form, the CDR3 reads TGTGCCAGTAGTACCAGGACTAGCGGGAGCTCCTACGAGCAGTACTTC. It codes for CASSTRTSGSSYEQYF.

This clone was detected only a few times. V is TRBV2 and J is TRBJ2-7, with D possibly being TRBD1 (6 bases). This CDR3 region has 14 residues. Germline assignment: CDR1 SNHLY and CDR2 FYNNEI. V was cut by 4 bases and J by 9 bases, with 19 bases left in between. This CDR3 reads CASSGGPEFAGQYF. CDR3 DNA sequence: TGTGCCAGCAGTGGGGGGCCGGAGTTTGCGGGGCAGTACTTC.

This sequence joins TRBV2 and TRBJ2-1; D ambiguous. V dropped 4 bases and J dropped 8 bases, with 12 bases sitting between them. CDR3 length: 13 amino acids. Germline V gives CDR1 SNHLY, CDR2 FYNNEI. CDR3 residues: CASSGNGRYEQFF. CDR3 bases: TGTGCCAGCAGTGGTAATGGCCGCTATGAGCAGTTCTTC.

V and J are TRBV3-1 (or the pseudogene TRBV3-2) and TRBJ2-5; 9 nucleotides agree with TRBD1. This CDR3 region has 15 residues. Germline CDR1 is LGHDT and CDR2 is YNNKEL (reference sequence). V was clipped by 6 bases and J by 6 bases; unmatched bases: 11. CDR3 coding DNA: TGTGCCAGCAGTTTGGGGACAGGGAGCTCAAAGACCCAGTACTTC. Translating it yields CASSLGTGSSKTQYF.

This sequence joins TRBV7-9 and TRBJ1-3; D gene uncertain. The CDR3 is 16 amino acids. The V and J ends lost 3 bases and 0 bases respectively, with 12 bases between them. Germline CDR1 SEHNR, CDR2 FQNEAQ (reference sequence). The CDR3 DNA reads as TGTGCCAGCAGCTTCGACTCTCGAAGCTCTGGAAACACCATATATTTT. Protein sequence: CASSFDSRSSGNTIYF.